This is a list of T cell receptor beta chains from one sample in a study of CD8+ T cells in alopecia areata. The table came from immunoSEQ multiplex PCR; TCRdb's copy has only in-frame clones and leaves some out. This sample has under 300,000 clones, with around 64% found just once. This specimen was CD4+ T cells sorted from blood, taken around week 54, from a patient treated with tofacitinib. The receptors come from a human donor with alopecia areata. The CDR3 runs from the conserved cysteine through the conserved F or W. The D gene is left open where the match is weak. For some rows the clone size is stated as once, few or many, or as a class when expanded; others skip it.

CDR3 protein	CDR3 DNA	CDR3 length	V gene	D gene	J gene	clone size
CAWSPKFRTSNYGYTF	TGTGCCTGGAGTCCAAAATTCCGGACCTCTAACTATGGCTACACCTTC	16	TRBV30	.	TRBJ1-2	once
CSVSGQGDEQYF	TGCAGCGTTTCCGGACAGGGCGACGAGCAGTACTTC	12	TRBV29-1	TRBD1	TRBJ2-7	.
CAWSNPGSDTQYF	TGTGCCTGGAGTAACCCAGGGTCAGATACGCAGTATTTT	13	TRBV30	.	TRBJ2-3	.
CASGEGNTIYF	TGTGCCAGCGGAGAAGGGAACACCATATATTTT	11	TRBV25-1	.	TRBJ1-3	.
CAIRDRGNQETQYF	TGTGCCATCAGGGACAGGGGAAATCAAGAGACCCAGTACTTC	14	TRBV10-3	TRBD1	TRBJ2-5	.
CASSSEVANTGELFF	TGTGCCAGCAGTTCGGAGGTGGCGAACACCGGGGAGCTGTTTTTT	15	TRBV5-4	.	TRBJ2-2	.
CASSLWEGGSPLHF	TGTGCCAGCAGCTTATGGGAAGGGGGTTCACCCCTCCACTTT	14	TRBV7-2	.	TRBJ1-6	.
CASGLSLNTEAFF	TGTGCTAGTGGTTTGTCCTTGAACACTGAAGCTTTCTTT	13	TRBV12-5	.	TRBJ1-1	few
CASSYRGGNQPQHF	TGTGCCAGCAGTTACAGGGGCGGCAATCAGCCCCAGCATTTT	14	TRBV6-5	.	TRBJ1-5	.
CASSPSGRRMNTEAFF	TGTGCCAGCAGCCCCTCAGGGCGGCGAATGAACACTGAAGCTTTCTTT	16	TRBV7-9	.	TRBJ1-1	.
CASSLLAGNQPQHF	TGTGCCAGCAGCTTATTGGCAGGGAATCAGCCCCAGCATTTT	14	TRBV7-2	.	TRBJ1-5	.
CASSWELSYEQYF	TGTGCCAGCAGCTGGGAACTTTCCTACGAGCAGTACTTC	13	TRBV7-9	.	TRBJ2-7	.
CASSFGQDTGELFF	TGTGCCAGCAGCTTTGGACAAGACACCGGGGAGCTGTTTTTT	14	TRBV7-9	.	TRBJ2-2	.
CASSVWGEGTYEQYF	TGTGCCAGCAGTGTGTGGGGGGAGGGAACCTACGAGCAGTACTTC	15	TRBV2	TRBD2	TRBJ2-7	.
CASIKTAHGNEQFF	TGTGCCAGCATAAAGACAGCTCATGGCAATGAGCAGTTCTTC	14	TRBV27	.	TRBJ2-1	.
CATSRDPSYEQYF	TGTGCCACCAGCAGAGACCCCTCCTACGAGCAGTACTTC	13	TRBV15	.	TRBJ2-7	.
CACTSQGTSSYNSPLHF	TGTGCCTGCACTTCCCAGGGTACCAGCTCCTATAATTCACCCCTCCACTTT	17	TRBV30	.	TRBJ1-6	.
CASSWTGKRSPLHF	TGTGCCAGCTCCTGGACCGGCAAGAGGTCACCCCTCCACTTT	14	TRBV25-1	.	TRBJ1-6	few
CSVLGLGMYEQFF	TGCAGCGTCCTAGGACTGGGAATGTATGAGCAGTTCTTC	13	TRBV29-1	.	TRBJ2-1	.
CASSVSSLAVVPNSGNTIYF	TGTGCCAGCAGCGTTAGTAGTCTAGCGGTCGTTCCGAACTCTGGAAACACCATATATTTT	20	TRBV13	.	TRBJ1-3	.
CATTQGPSDADTQYF	TGTGCCACCACACAGGGGCCCAGCGACGCAGATACGCAGTATTTT	15	TRBV18	TRBD1	TRBJ2-3	few
CASRTGFGARSPLHF	TGTGCCAGCAGGACCGGCTTCGGGGCAAGGTCACCCCTCCACTTT	15	TRBV5-6	.	TRBJ1-6	.
CAWGGINQPQHF	TGTGCCTGGGGGGGTATCAATCAGCCCCAGCATTTT	12	TRBV30	.	TRBJ1-5	.